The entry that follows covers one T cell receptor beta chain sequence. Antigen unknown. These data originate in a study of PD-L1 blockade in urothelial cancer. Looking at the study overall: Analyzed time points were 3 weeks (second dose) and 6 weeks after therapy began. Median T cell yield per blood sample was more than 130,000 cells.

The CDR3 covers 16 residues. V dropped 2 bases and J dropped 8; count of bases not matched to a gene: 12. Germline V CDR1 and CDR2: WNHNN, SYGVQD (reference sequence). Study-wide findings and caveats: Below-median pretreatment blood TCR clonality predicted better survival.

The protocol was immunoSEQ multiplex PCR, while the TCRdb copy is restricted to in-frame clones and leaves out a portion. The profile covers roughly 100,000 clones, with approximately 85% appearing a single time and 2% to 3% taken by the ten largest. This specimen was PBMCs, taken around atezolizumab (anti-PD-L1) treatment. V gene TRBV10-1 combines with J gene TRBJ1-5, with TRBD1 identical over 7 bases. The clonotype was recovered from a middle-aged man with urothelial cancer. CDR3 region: CASSETVRGPIKPQHF. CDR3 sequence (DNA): TGCGCCAGCAGTGAGACCGTAAGGGGGCCCATTAAGCCCCAGCATTTT.